The 11 T cell receptor beta chains given below trace back to one sample, sequenced in a study of T cell responses to AZD1222 COVID-19 vaccine. TCRdb's copy holds only in-frame clones and misses some; the assay was immunoSEQ multiplex PCR. The sample yields around 160,000 clones, about 91% seen once. This specimen consisted of peripheral blood, obtained on day 0 of AZD1222 vaccination. The receptors derive from an adult in good health.

The V gene is TRBV19, the J gene TRBJ2-2, with TRBD1 matching 10 bases. Losses at the gene ends were 4 bases for V and 3 bases for J; bases not matched to a gene: 2. The CDR3 sequence is 15 residues long. Germline V CDR1 and CDR2: LNHDA, SQIVND (reference sequence). The CDR3 DNA reads TGTGCCAGTAGTACGGGACAGGGGTACACCGGGGAGCTGTTTTTT. Translated, it gives CASSTGQGYTGELFF.

This chain uses TRBV7-9 with TRBJ2-1, with D hard to call. The V gene's germline CDR1 is SEHNR and CDR2 FQNEAQ (reference sequence). With 2 bases removed from V and 4 bases from J, the gap between germline ends came to 3 bases. CDR3 size: 12 residues. The CDR3 coding sequence is TGTGCCAGCAGCTTACAATACAATGAGCAGTTCTTC. It codes for CASSLQYNEQFF.

The chain uses TRBV3-1 (or the pseudogene TRBV3-2) and TRBJ1-2; a possible D gene is TRBD1 (6 bases). The CDR3 length is 14 residues. Germline assignment: CDR1 LGHDT and CDR2 YNNKEL (reference sequence). V lost 4 bases and J lost 1, with 10 bases in between. As DNA, the CDR3 is TGTGCCAGCAGCCGGACAGAAGTTAACTATGGCTACACCTTC. It yields the protein CASSRTEVNYGYTF.

V usage is TRBV27 and J usage is TRBJ1-1; possible D gene TRBD1, 6 bases. The V end lost 4 bases, the J end lost 5 bases, and 14 bases lay between the germline ends. Germline-derived CDR1 and CDR2 are MNHEY and SMNVEV (reference sequence). The CDR3 has 14 residues. The CDR3: CASSWDTRITEAFF. The CDR3 DNA follows: TGTGCCAGCAGTTGGGACACCAGGATAACTGAAGCTTTCTTT.

This clone came up once. The rearrangement links TRBV7-2 to TRBJ2-1, with D possibly being TRBD2 (6 bases). This CDR3 has 14 amino acids. Germline CDR1 and CDR2: SGHTA and FQGNSA. Trimming removed 5 bases from V and 7 bases from J, with 15 bases in between. DNA for the CDR3: TGTGCCAGCAGCGGCACTAGCTCTGATAATGAGCAGTTCTTC. Amino acid sequence: CASSGTSSDNEQFF.

In DNA, the CDR3 is TGTGCCAGCAGCTTGGCTATACAGAACTATGGCTACACCTTC. Amino acids: CASSLAIQNYGYTF. The chain links TRBV5-4 to TRBJ1-2; D is unclear. CDR1 and CDR2 (germline): SGHNT, YYREEE (reference sequence). V was trimmed by 0 bases and J by 2 bases, leaving 8 bases between them. The CDR3 runs to 14 residues.

The CDR3 spells CAISLSGGSDTQYF. The CDR3 coding sequence is TGTGCCATCAGTCTCAGCGGGGGGTCAGATACGCAGTATTTT. The chain combines TRBV10-3 with TRBJ2-3; 9 nucleotides line up with TRBD2. Germline CDR1 and CDR2: ENHRY and SYGVKD. The CDR3 totals 14 residues. J was trimmed by 4 bases and V by 5 bases; bases with no gene match: 4.

This chain connects TRBV18 to TRBJ1-2; 11 bases align to TRBD1. Germline values: CDR1 KGHSH, CDR2 LQKENI. This CDR3 has 15 residues. V trimming: 3 bases; J trimming: 3 bases; junction bases outside the gene matches: 3. As DNA, the CDR3 is TGTGCCAGCTCACCGGGACAGGGGGGATACTATGGCTACACCTTC. Residues: CASSPGQGGYYGYTF.

This clone was detected once. The chain couples TRBV27 to TRBJ1-2, with D perhaps matching TRBD1 (5 bases). Trimming took off 0 bases at V and 3 bases at J, with 8 bases between the two ends. This CDR3 region has 14 residues. Germline CDR1 and CDR2: MNHEY and SMNVEV (reference sequence). The DNA of the CDR3 is TGTGCCAGCAGTTTATCCCCGGGGGACTATGGCTACACCTTC. This sequence encodes CASSLSPGDYGYTF.

The chain is built from TRBV7-2 and TRBJ2-7; 8 nucleotides agree with TRBD2. The CDR3 is 15 amino acids. Germline-derived CDR1 and CDR2 are SGHTA and FQGNSA. Unmatched junction bases numbered 6, after V lost 0 bases and J lost 5 bases. The CDR3 bases are TGTGCCAGCAGCTTAGCTGGACTAGCTTCACACGAGCAGTACTTC. It yields the protein CASSLAGLASHEQYF. Full variable domain (rest looked up from reference TRBV7-2 and TRBJ2-7): GAGVSQSPSNKVTEKGKDVELRCDPISGHTALYWYRQSLGQGLEFLIYFQGNSAPDKSGLPSDRFSAERTGGSVSTLTIQRTQQEDSAVYLCASSLAGLASHEQYFGPGTRLTVT.

The chain carries TRBV28 and TRBJ2-3; a possible D gene is TRBD1 (5 bases). With 5 bases removed from V and 1 base from J, the gap between germline ends came to 7 bases. CDR1 is MDHEN and CDR2 is SYDVKM in the germline V gene. There are 13 residues in the CDR3. This CDR3 is CASSKQGTDTQYF. CDR3 sequence (DNA): TGTGCCAGCAGTAAACAGGGCACAGATACGCAGTATTTT.